One sample yielded the 27 T cell receptor beta chains listed below, sequenced in a study of cytomegalovirus exposure and HLA in healthy donors. Data came from immunoSEQ multiplex PCR; TCRdb stores just in-frame clones and leaves some out. Here the sample spans roughly 120,000 clones, roughly 83% being singletons. Sequenced: PBMCs. The source is a man younger than 35 in good health and CMV-seronegative.

The genes are TRBV7-2 and TRBJ1-3; maybe TRBD1 (5 bases). This CDR3 has 14 residues. The V end was cut by 7 bases, the J end by 0 bases, with 10 bases between. The V gene's germline CDR1 is SGHTA and CDR2 FQGNSA. The CDR3, as DNA: TGTGCCAGCAAAAGGGGAAACTCTGGAAACACCATATATTTT. Translation: CASKRGNSGNTIYF.

The gene calls are TRBV29-1 and TRBJ2-1; TRBD1 matches 9 bases. This CDR3 is 12 amino acids long. Germline V lookup: CDR1 SQVTM, CDR2 ANQGSEA. J lost 12 bases, V lost 4 bases, and 7 bases had no gene match. The CDR3 DNA is TGCAGCGTTGTTTCACAGGGGGCCGGGCAGTTCTTC. Its translation: CSVVSQGAGQFF.

CDR3 sequence (DNA): TGTGCCAGCTCACCGACTAGCGGGGGTACCAGCTCCTACGAGCAGTACTTC. This translates into CASSPTSGGTSSYEQYF. V is TRBV18 and J is TRBJ2-7; 12 bases match TRBD2. The length of the CDR3 is 17 residues. Per the germline V gene, CDR1 is KGHSH and CDR2 is LQKENI. V lost 3 bases to trimming and J lost 0 bases; unmatched junction nucleotides: 6.

V is TRBV7-2 and J is TRBJ2-2; 9 bases map to TRBD1. The V segment lost 3 bases and the J segment 0 bases; nucleotides outside the gene matches: 2. There are 16 residues in the CDR3. CDR1 SGHTA and CDR2 FQGNSA come from the germline V gene. In nucleotides, the CDR3 is TGTGCCAGCAGCTTTAGGACAGGGGCGAACACCGGGGAGCTGTTTTTT. It translates to CASSFRTGANTGELFF.

This clone was seen once. The V and J genes are TRBV6-6 and TRBJ1-1; TRBD1 matches at 7 bases. CDR3 length: 14 residues. The germline V gene has CDR1 MNHNY and CDR2 SVGAGI (reference sequence). Germline trimming cut 2 bases from V and 6 bases from J; bases unmatched to any gene: 6. CDR3 protein: CASSYDGTVAEAFF. The CDR3 bases are TGTGCCAGCAGTTACGACGGGACAGTGGCTGAAGCTTTCTTT.

The chain links TRBV19 to TRBJ2-7; 11 nucleotides align to TRBD1. The CDR3 totals 15 residues. The V and J ends lost 4 bases and 4 bases, in that order; junction bases with no gene match: 6. Germline V gene data show CDR1 as LNHDA and CDR2 as SQIVND (reference sequence). CDR3 coding DNA: TGTGCCAGTAGTACTGGACAGGGGGCCGGGTACGAGCAGTACTTC. Its translation: CASSTGQGAGYEQYF. The full variable domain, completed using reference TRBV19 and TRBJ2-7, is DGGITQSPKYLFRKEGQNVTLSCEQNLNHDAMYWYRQDPGQGLRLIYYSQIVNDFQKGDIAEGYSVSREKKESFPLTVTSAQKNPTAFYLCASSTGQGAGYEQYFGPGTRLTVT.

V is TRBV11-2 and J is TRBJ2-1; D remains unclear. The V gene's germline CDR1 is SGHAT and CDR2 FQNNGV. V lost 1 base, J lost 8 bases, and 12 bases lay in between. The CDR3 is 14 residues long. The DNA for the CDR3 is TGTGCCAGCAGCTTAGGGCAGGCCAGCCATGAGCAGTTCTTC. Its translation is CASSLGQASHEQFF.

The chain combines TRBV29-1 with TRBJ2-1; the match to TRBD2 covers 12 bases. With 6 bases clipped from V and 0 bases from J, the junction kept 12 bases outside the gene matches. The germline gives CDR1 SQVTM, CDR2 ANQGSEA. The CDR3 contains 18 residues. The chain's CDR3 is CSVDPGLAGKNSYNEQFF. DNA of the CDR3: TGCAGCGTGGACCCGGGACTAGCGGGCAAAAACTCCTACAATGAGCAGTTCTTC.

For the CDR3, the DNA is TGTGCCAGCAGCTTAGGACAGCCTAATGAAAAACTGTTTTTT. Amino acid sequence: CASSLGQPNEKLFF. This chain connects TRBV7-6 to TRBJ1-4, with D perhaps matching TRBD1 (5 bases). In germline, CDR1 is SGHVS, CDR2 FNYEAQ. V was shortened by 1 base and J by 3 bases, with 6 bases between the two germline ends. The CDR3 is 14 residues long.

This chain connects TRBV19 to TRBJ1-1; D may be TRBD1 (5 bases). The CDR3 consists of 14 residues. Germline lookup yields CDR1 LNHDA and CDR2 SQIVND (reference sequence). V was pared by 6 bases and J by 5 bases, with 16 bases between. The CDR3 nucleotides are TGTGCCAGTAGCGCGGATGACAGCTGGACTGAAGCTTTCTTT. Its protein is CASSADDSWTEAFF. Complete variable domain (other parts from reference TRBV19 and TRBJ1-1): DGGITQSPKYLFRKEGQNVTLSCEQNLNHDAMYWYRQDPGQGLRLIYYSQIVNDFQKGDIAEGYSVSREKKESFPLTVTSAQKNPTAFYLCASSADDSWTEAFFGQGTRLTVV.

The chain couples TRBV27 to TRBJ2-7, with TRBD2 matching over 13 bases. The CDR3 totals 15 residues. Per the germline V gene, CDR1 is MNHEY and CDR2 is SMNVEV (reference sequence). The V and J ends lost 8 bases and 5 bases, in that order; junction bases with no gene match: 9. The CDR3 region has the DNA TGTGCCAGCCGGCGACCACTAGCGGGAGGGGACGAGCAGTACTTC. Its protein is CASRRPLAGGDEQYF.

This chain joins TRBV30 and TRBJ1-3; a weak D match, TRBD1 (6 bases). Germline CDR1 is GTSNPN and CDR2 is SVGIG (reference sequence). The CDR3 runs 13 residues. The V gene lost 1 base and the J gene lost 11 bases, with 15 bases spanning the gap. CDR3 nucleotides: TGTGCCTGGAGTGCAGGGGTCGGGTCGGCCATATATTTT. This translates into CAWSAGVGSAIYF.

The chain couples TRBV5-4 to TRBJ1-1; D gene uncertain. The germline V gene has CDR1 SGHNT and CDR2 YYREEE (reference sequence). The CDR3 runs 14 residues. Trimming stripped 4 bases from V and 1 base from J, with 11 bases between. The CDR3 protein is CASSLPDWNTEAFF. The CDR3 nucleotides read TGTGCCAGCAGCCTACCGGACTGGAACACTGAAGCTTTCTTT.

The chain couples TRBV2 to TRBJ2-7, with 7 positions matching TRBD2. The CDR3 covers 15 residues. Trimming took 4 bases from V and 2 from J; bases not matched to a gene: 8. The germline gives CDR1 SNHLY, CDR2 FYNNEI. CDR3 in amino acids: CASSVVIAGAYEQYF. The DNA of the CDR3 is TGTGCCAGCAGTGTAGTAATAGCGGGCGCCTACGAGCAGTACTTC.

The chain recombines TRBV30 with TRBJ2-2; 8 nucleotides align to TRBD2. Germline CDR1 reads GTSNPN; CDR2 reads SVGIG (reference sequence). The CDR3 is made up of 14 amino acids. V gave up 4 bases and J gave up 9 bases; unmatched junction bases: 10. CDR3 sequence: CAWIPGLDKRELFF. In DNA form, the CDR3 reads TGTGCCTGGATCCCGGGACTAGATAAACGGGAGCTGTTTTTT.

The chain employs TRBV6-5 and TRBJ1-1, with D possibly matching TRBD1 (5 bases). The V end lost 6 bases, the J end lost 1 base, and 15 bases lay between the germline ends. The CDR3 loop spans 15 amino acids. CDR1 MNHEY and CDR2 SVGAGI come from the germline V gene. The CDR3 bases are TGTGCCAGCAGCCCCAATCCGGGGGGGAACACTGAAGCTTTCTTT. Protein product: CASSPNPGGNTEAFF.

The chain couples TRBV20-1 to TRBJ2-7; a possible D gene is TRBD1 (6 bases). The CDR3 sequence is 11 residues long. Trimming removed 1 base from V and 9 bases from J, with 10 bases in between. From germline, CDR1 is DFQATT and CDR2 SNEGSKA (reference sequence). The DNA of the CDR3 is TGCAGTGCTAGAGGGATACAGGGGCAGTACTTC. It yields the protein CSARGIQGQYF.

The chain carries TRBV10-3 and TRBJ1-1; TRBD1 might be the D (5 bases). The CDR3 totals 14 residues. CDR1 and CDR2 (germline): ENHRY, SYGVKD. The germline V and J ends were trimmed by 5 bases and 0 bases, with 10 bases remaining between them. Here the CDR3 reads CAISQGNMNTEAFF. DNA of the CDR3: TGTGCCATCAGTCAGGGTAACATGAACACTGAAGCTTTCTTT.

The chain carries TRBV6-1 and TRBJ1-2; the D gene is possibly TRBD1 (5 bases). CDR1 is MNHNS, CDR2 SASEGT, per germline. CDR3 length: 14 amino acids. The germline V and J ends were trimmed by 7 bases and 6 bases, with 18 bases remaining between them. The CDR3 region is CASIHPGLWNGYTF. CDR3 nucleotides: TGTGCCAGCATCCACCCGGGACTTTGGAATGGCTACACCTTC.

This chain uses TRBV10-2 with TRBJ2-3; no reliable D call. This CDR3 contains 15 residues. CDR1 WSHSY and CDR2 SAAADI come from the germline V gene. V was clipped by 8 bases and J by 4 bases, with 19 bases between them. The DNA for the CDR3 is TGCGCCAGCCAACCTAGGCTCCCCGCCCCAGATACGCAGTATTTT. This sequence encodes CASQPRLPAPDTQYF.

Only one count was recorded for this clone. J is TRBJ2-5 and V is TRBV7-9; 11 bases align to TRBD1. The ends lost 3 bases at V and 5 bases at J; junction bases unmatched: 8. The CDR3 covers 16 residues. Germline V gene lookup returns CDR1 SEHNR and CDR2 FQNEAQ (reference sequence). The DNA for the CDR3 is TGTGCCAGCAGCTTGGCGGACAGGGGGCTTAGCGAGACCCAGTACTTC. Its translation is CASSLADRGLSETQYF.

The gene calls are TRBV5-4 and TRBJ1-1; TRBD1 is a possible D gene (5 bases). The CDR3 is 15 residues long. The germline V and J ends were trimmed by 0 bases and 6 bases, with 15 bases remaining between them. The V gene's germline CDR1 is SGHNT and CDR2 YYREEE (reference sequence). CDR3 amino acids: CASSLVRQGSSEAFF. CDR3 nucleotides: TGTGCCAGCAGCTTGGTCCGGCAGGGCTCATCTGAAGCTTTCTTT.

The chain is built from TRBV5-1 and TRBJ2-5; 9 bases agree with TRBD1. The CDR3 contains 14 residues. Germline V gene lookup returns CDR1 SGHRS and CDR2 YFSETQ. After removal of 0 bases from V and 5 bases from J, the junction contained 2 bases not matched to a gene. The CDR3 nucleotides read TGCGCCAGCAGCTTGGGGGACAGGGTGGAGACCCAGTACTTC. Translating it yields CASSLGDRVETQYF.

V usage is TRBV30 and J usage is TRBJ2-7, with TRBD2 identical over 8 bases. The V gene's germline CDR1 is GTSNPN and CDR2 SVGIG (reference sequence). With V trimmed by 1 base and J by 3 bases, 8 bases remained unmatched. The CDR3 has 15 amino acids. The CDR3 is CAWSGGSRGDYEQYF. The CDR3, as DNA: TGTGCCTGGAGTGGGGGTTCGCGGGGGGACTACGAGCAGTACTTC.

This clone has just a few counts. This chain joins TRBV30 and TRBJ1-2, with D possibly matching TRBD1 (6 bases). The germline V gene has CDR1 GTSNPN and CDR2 SVGIG (reference sequence). Trimming took 1 base from V and 3 from J, leaving 15 bases between them. The CDR3 loop spans 15 amino acids. The CDR3 loop reads CAWSAGHPRDYGYTF. Written as DNA, the CDR3 is TGTGCCTGGAGTGCGGGACATCCTAGGGACTATGGCTACACCTTC.

The chain uses TRBV25-1 and TRBJ1-4; no clear D gene. Deletions cut 6 bases from V and 6 bases from J, with 5 bases between. The germline CDR1 and CDR2 sequences are MGHDK and SYGVNS. The CDR3 has 11 residues. The CDR3 loop reads CASSGDEKLFF. The CDR3 nucleotides read TGTGCCAGCAGCGGGGATGAAAAACTGTTTTTT.

This clone came up a few times. The chain uses TRBV2 and TRBJ2-1, with 8 bases fitting TRBD2. Germline trimming cut 2 bases from V and 6 bases from J; bases unmatched to any gene: 6. From germline, CDR1 is SNHLY and CDR2 FYNNEI. The CDR3 has 15 residues. CDR3 DNA: TGTGCCAGCAGTGAACCCGGACTAGCAGTCAATGAGCAGTTCTTC. Its translation: CASSEPGLAVNEQFF.